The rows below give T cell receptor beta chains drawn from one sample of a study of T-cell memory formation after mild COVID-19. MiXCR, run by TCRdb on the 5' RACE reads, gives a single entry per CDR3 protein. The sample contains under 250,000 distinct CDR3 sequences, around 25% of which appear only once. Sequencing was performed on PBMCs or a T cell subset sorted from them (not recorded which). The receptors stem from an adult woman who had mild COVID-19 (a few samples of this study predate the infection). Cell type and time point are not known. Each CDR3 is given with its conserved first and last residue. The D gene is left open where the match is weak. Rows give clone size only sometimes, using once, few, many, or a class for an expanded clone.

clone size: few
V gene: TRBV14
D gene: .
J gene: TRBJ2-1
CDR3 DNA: TGTGCCAGCAGCCACCAAGGGCCTAGTCTGCTCGAGCAGTTCTTC
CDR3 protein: CASSHQGPSLLEQFF

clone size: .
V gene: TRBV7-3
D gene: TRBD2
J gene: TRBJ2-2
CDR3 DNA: TGTGCCAGCAGCTTAGGGACTAGGACCGGGGAGCTGTTTTTT
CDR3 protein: CASSLGTRTGELFF

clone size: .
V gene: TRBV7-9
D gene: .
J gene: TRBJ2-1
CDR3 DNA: TGTGCCAGCAGTCGACGGGACGCCCGAATGAATGAGCAGTTCTTC
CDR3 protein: CASSRRDARMNEQFF

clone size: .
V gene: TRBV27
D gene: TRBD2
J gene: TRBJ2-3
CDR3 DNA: TGTGCCAGCAGTCCACAGACTAGCGGGAGTCGAGATACGCAGTATTTT
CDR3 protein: CASSPQTSGSRDTQYF

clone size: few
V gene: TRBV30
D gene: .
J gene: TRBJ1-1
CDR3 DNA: TGTGCCTGGGATAAACAGGGAGGCTTGAACACTGAAGCTTTCTTT
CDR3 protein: CAWDKQGGLNTEAFF

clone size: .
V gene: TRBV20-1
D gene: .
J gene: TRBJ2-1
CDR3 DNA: TGCAGTGCTAGCAATGTGGGAAGCTCCTACAATGAGCAGTTCTTC
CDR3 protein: CSASNVGSSYNEQFF

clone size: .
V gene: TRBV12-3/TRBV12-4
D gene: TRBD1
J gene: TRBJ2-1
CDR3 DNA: TGTGCCAGCAGCAAAACAGGGGGCGAGGAGCAGTTCTTC
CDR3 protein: CASSKTGGEEQFF

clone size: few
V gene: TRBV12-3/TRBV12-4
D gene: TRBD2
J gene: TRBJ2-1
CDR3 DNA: TGTGCCAGCAGTTTAAGTAGCGGGGCCTGGAATGAGCAGTTCTTC
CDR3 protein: CASSLSSGAWNEQFF

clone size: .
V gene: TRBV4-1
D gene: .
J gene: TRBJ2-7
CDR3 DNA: TGCGCCAGCAGCCGCACATTCCCCCCCCTTGACTACGAGCAGTACTTC
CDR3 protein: CASSRTFPPLDYEQYF

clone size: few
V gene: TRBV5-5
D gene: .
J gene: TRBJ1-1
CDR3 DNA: TGTGCCAGCAGCTTGGACCCAGGGGATTACACTGAAGCTTTCTTT
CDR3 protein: CASSLDPGDYTEAFF

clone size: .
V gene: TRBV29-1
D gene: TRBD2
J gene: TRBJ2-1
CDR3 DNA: TGCAGCGTTGAAGAACTAGCGGGACCGGGGCAGTTCTTC
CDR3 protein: CSVEELAGPGQFF

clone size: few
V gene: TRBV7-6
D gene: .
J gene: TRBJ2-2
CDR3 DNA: TGTGCCAGCAGCTACCGTAAGGACTCGTCCAACACCGGGGAGCTGTTTTTT
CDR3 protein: CASSYRKDSSNTGELFF

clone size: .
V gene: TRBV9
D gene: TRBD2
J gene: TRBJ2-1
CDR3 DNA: TGTGCCAGCAGCGGTCCGGAACTAGCGCTGTACAATGAGCAGTTCTTC
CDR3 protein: CASSGPELALYNEQFF

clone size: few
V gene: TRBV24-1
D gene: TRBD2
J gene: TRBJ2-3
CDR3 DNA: TGTGCCACCAGTGATTTGCGGGGAGCGGGGGCAGATACGCAGTATTTT
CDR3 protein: CATSDLRGAGADTQYF

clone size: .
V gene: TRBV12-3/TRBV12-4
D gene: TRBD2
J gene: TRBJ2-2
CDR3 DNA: TGTGCCAGCAGCCGCCGGACTAGCCCCGAGACCGGGGAGCTGTTTTTT
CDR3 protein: CASSRRTSPETGELFF

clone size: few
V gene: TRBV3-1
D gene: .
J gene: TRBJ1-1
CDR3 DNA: TGTGCCAGCAGCCGTAACTTTGGAGGCACTGAAGCTTTCTTT
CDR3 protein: CASSRNFGGTEAFF

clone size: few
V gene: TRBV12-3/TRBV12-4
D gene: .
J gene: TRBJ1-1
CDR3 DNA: TGTGCCAGCAGTTTTGCGGTGAACACTGAAGCTTTCTTT
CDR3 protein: CASSFAVNTEAFF

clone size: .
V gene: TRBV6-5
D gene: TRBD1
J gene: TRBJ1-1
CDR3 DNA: TGTGCCAGCAGTTACTCGTACAGGGGGCACGTACTTGCTTTCTTT
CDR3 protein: CASSYSYRGHVLAFF

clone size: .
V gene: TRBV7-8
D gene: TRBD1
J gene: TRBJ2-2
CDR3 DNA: TGTGCCAGCAGCTTAGCGCCGAGGGTTCAGGACAGGGTGGGGACCGGGGAGCTGTTTTTT
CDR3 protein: CASSLAPRVQDRVGTGELFF

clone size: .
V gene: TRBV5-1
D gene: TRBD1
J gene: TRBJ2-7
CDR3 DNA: TGCGCCAGCAGTGATACAGGGGGGCGATACGAGCAGTACTTC
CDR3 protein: CASSDTGGRYEQYF

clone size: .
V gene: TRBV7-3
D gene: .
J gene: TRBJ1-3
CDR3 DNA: TGTGCCAGCAGCCTTCGTACAGGGAAGACTGGAAACACCATATATTTT
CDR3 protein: CASSLRTGKTGNTIYF

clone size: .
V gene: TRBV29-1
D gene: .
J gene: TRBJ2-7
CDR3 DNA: TGCAGCGTTGTAAGACAGGGACTCAACGAGCAGTACTTC
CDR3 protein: CSVVRQGLNEQYF

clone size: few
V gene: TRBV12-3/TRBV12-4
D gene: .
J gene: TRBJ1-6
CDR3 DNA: TGTGCCAGCAGTCCACGGGAGGCCAAATCACCCCTCCACTTT
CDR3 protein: CASSPREAKSPLHF

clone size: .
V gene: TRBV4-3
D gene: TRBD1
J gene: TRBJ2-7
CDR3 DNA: TGCGCCAGCAGCCGCGGACAGGACTACGAGCAGTACTTC
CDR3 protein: CASSRGQDYEQYF

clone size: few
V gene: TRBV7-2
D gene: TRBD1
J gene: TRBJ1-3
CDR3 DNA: TGTGCCAGCAGCCTCGGGACAGGGTCTGGAAACACCATATATTTT
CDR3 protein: CASSLGTGSGNTIYF

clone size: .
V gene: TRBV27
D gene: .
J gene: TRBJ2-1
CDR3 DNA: TGTGCCAGCCTCTCCACCGGGACTCCTTCCTACAATGAGCAGTTCTTC
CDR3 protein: CASLSTGTPSYNEQFF

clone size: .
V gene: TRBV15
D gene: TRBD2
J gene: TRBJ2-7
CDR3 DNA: TGTGCCACCAGCAGAGATTTGGCGGGAGGGGGCGAGCAGTACTTC
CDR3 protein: CATSRDLAGGGEQYF

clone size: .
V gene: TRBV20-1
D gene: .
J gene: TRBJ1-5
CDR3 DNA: TGCAGTGCTAGAGATCCGACAGGCTCCCTAAGGCCCCAGCATTTT
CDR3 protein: CSARDPTGSLRPQHF

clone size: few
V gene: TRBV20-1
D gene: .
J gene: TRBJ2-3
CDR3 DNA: TGCAGTGTCATTGGGGGGAGAAGGAGGACAGATACGCAGTATTTT
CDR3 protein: CSVIGGRRRTDTQYF

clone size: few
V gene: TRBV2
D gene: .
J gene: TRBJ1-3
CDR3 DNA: TGTGCCAGCATTGACCAGCTACGCTCTGGAAACACCATATATTTT
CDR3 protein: CASIDQLRSGNTIYF

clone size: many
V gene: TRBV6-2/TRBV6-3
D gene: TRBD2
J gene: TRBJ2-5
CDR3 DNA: TGTGCCAGCAGCCAGCGGGGGGAACCACGTGAGACCCAGTACTTC
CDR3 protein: CASSQRGEPRETQYF

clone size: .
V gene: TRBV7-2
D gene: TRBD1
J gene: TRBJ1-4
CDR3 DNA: TGTGCCAGCAGCCCACAACATACAGGGGGGTATGAAAAACTGTTTTTT
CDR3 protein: CASSPQHTGGYEKLFF